A single TCR beta chain is shown here with its context. The sample belongs to a study of cytomegalovirus exposure and HLA in healthy donors. The PCR contained 60 Vbeta and 13 Jbeta primers. Measured with immunoSEQ multiplex PCR; TCRdb has only the in-frame clones, and not every one. The table lists around 190,000 clones, about 88% of them singletons. There are 14 residues in the CDR3. V was clipped by 0 bases and J by 7 bases, with 11 bases between them. CDR1 and CDR2 (germline): SGDLS, YYNGEE. V and J are TRBV9 and TRBJ2-1, with D possibly TRBD2 on 5 matching bases. The source of this sequence is a woman in her thirties in good health and CMV-seronegative. The sequencing sample was made of PBMCs. The CDR3 is CASSVADWKNEQFF. In DNA, the CDR3 is TGTGCCAGCAGCGTAGCGGACTGGAAGAATGAGCAGTTCTTC.